The text below deals with one T cell receptor (beta chain). PCR involved 60 Vbeta and 13 Jbeta primers. Only in-frame clones appear in the TCRdb table, and some are missing; sequencing was by immunoSEQ multiplex PCR. The table lists 70,000 or so clones. The data were obtained in a study of cytomegalovirus exposure and HLA in healthy donors. Trimming pared 4 bases from V and 3 bases from J, leaving 15 bases between. The CDR3 spans 15 residues. The germline CDR1 and CDR2 sequences are MNHEY and SVGAGI. V is TRBV6-5 and J is TRBJ1-1; maybe TRBD1 (6 bases). Material for sequencing was PBMCs. This TCR was recovered from a female donor in good health and CMV-seropositive. CDR3 sequence (DNA): TGTGCCAGCAGTTCCTCCGGGACACTAGACACTGAAGCTTTCTTT. It encodes CASSSSGTLDTEAFF.